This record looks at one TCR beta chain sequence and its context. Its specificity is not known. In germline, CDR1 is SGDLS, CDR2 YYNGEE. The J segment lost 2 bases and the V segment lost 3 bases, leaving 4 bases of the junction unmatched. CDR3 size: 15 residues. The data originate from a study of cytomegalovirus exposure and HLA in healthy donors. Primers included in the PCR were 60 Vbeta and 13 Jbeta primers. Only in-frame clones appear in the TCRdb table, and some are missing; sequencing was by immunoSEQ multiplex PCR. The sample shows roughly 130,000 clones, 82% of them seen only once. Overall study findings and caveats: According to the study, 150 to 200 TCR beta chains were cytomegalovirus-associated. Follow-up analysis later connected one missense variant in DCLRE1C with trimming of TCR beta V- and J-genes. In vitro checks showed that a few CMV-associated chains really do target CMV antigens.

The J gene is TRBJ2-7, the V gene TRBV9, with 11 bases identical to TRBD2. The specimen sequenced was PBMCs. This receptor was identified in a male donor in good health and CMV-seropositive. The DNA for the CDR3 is TGTGCCAGCAGCGAGGGACTAGCGGCCGCCTACGAGCAGTACTTC. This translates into CASSEGLAAAYEQYF.